This TCR beta chain was found in a study of spatial heterogeneity in lung cancer. Study findings and constraints: For expanded intratumoral alpha and beta TCRs, counts tracked tumor mutation counts. Expanded TCR counts, ubiquitous and regional, correlated respectively with ubiquitous and regional nonsynonymous mutation counts.

Sample share makes this clonotype medium-sized. As yet, its antigen is unknown. This beta chain lies outside the target of a library built for alpha chains; its clone size means little. Time point indicated: sample taken at primary tumor resection. The donor population consisted of just over 70 patients with untreated, early-stage non-small cell lung cancer. Each molecule of TCR cDNA was tagged with one unique molecular identifier. MiXCR was run by TCRdb on the 5' RACE reads, yielding one entry per CDR3 protein. The profile shows approximately 7,100 distinct CDR3 sequences, over 10% of them singletons. The receptor was isolated from a male donor with early-stage non-small cell lung cancer. Sequenced here: lung tumor tissue, sampled at surgery.

The chain's CDR3 is CSASRGGWYQETQYF. The CDR3, as DNA: TGCAGTGCTAGTCGGGGTGGTTGGTACCAAGAGACCCAGTACTTC. The chain combines TRBV20-1 with TRBJ2-5, with D tentatively TRBD2 (5 bases). Germline V gives CDR1 DFQATT, CDR2 SNEGSKA (reference sequence). V dropped 3 bases and J dropped 0 bases, with 14 bases sitting between them. This CDR3 contains 15 residues.